This TCR beta chain was recorded in a study of blood T cell repertoires in COVID-19. Study-wide background: Samples came from the United States, Italy and Spain, spanning acute and convalescent COVID-19. Sources were T cells, B-cell-depleted T cells, or PBMCs; the material itself was cDNA or gDNA.

Between the trimmed V and J ends, which lost 0 bases and 9 bases, there was a span of 11 bases. Germline V gene lookup returns CDR1 GTSNPN and CDR2 SVGIG (reference sequence). The CDR3 loop spans 12 amino acids. Original data processing: The assay estimated nucleated cells by amplifying reference gene primers. Clones were read by immunoSEQ multiplex PCR, and TCRdb kept only the in-frame ones, dropping some. Clonal size and the V and J genes are those of that table, whereas D and trimming came from the DNA. Seen here are 100,000 to 120,000 clones, less than 85% observed once, and the top ten hold 3% to 4%.

Sequencing was carried out using peripheral blood. The chain links TRBV30 to TRBJ1-2; the D is unclear. This clonotype was sampled from a woman of 80 years or more with acute or convalescent COVID-19. The CDR3 region has the DNA TGTGCCTGGAGTGTTGTAGCGGGGAGCTACACCTTC. It codes for CAWSVVAGSYTF. The complete variable domain, with remaining parts taken from reference TRBV30 and TRBJ1-2, reads SQTIHQWPATLVQPVGSPLSLECTVEGTSNPNLYWYRQAAGRGLQLLFYSVGIGQISSEVPQNLSASRPQDRQFILSSKKLLLSDSGFYLCAWSVVAGSYTFGSGTRLTVV.